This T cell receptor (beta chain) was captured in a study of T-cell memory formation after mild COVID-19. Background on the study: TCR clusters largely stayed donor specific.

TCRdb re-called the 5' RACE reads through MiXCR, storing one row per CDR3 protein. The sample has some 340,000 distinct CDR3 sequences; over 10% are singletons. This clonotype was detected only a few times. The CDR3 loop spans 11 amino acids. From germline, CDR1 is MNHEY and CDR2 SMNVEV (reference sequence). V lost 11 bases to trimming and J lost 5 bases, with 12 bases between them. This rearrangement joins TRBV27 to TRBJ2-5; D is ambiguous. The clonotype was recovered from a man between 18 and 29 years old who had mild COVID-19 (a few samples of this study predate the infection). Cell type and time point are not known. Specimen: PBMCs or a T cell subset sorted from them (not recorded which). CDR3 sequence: CACRLPETQYF. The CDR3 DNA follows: TGTGCCTGCCGGCTCCCGGAGACCCAGTACTTC.